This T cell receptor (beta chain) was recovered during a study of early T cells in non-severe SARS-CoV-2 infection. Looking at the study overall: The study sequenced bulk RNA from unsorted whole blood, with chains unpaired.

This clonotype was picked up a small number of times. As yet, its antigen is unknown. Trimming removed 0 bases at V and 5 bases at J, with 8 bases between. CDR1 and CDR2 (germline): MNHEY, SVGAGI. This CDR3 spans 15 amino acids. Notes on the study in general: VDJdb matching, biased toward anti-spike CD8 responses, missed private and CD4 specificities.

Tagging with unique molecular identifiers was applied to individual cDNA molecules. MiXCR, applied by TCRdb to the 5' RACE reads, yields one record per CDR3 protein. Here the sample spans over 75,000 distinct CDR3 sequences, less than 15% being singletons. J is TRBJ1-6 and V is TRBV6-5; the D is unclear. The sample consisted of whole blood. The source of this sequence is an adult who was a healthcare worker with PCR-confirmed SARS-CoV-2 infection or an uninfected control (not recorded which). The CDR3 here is CASSYSPANNSPLHF. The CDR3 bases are TGTGCCAGCAGTTACTCCCCAGCTAATAATTCACCCCTCCACTTT.